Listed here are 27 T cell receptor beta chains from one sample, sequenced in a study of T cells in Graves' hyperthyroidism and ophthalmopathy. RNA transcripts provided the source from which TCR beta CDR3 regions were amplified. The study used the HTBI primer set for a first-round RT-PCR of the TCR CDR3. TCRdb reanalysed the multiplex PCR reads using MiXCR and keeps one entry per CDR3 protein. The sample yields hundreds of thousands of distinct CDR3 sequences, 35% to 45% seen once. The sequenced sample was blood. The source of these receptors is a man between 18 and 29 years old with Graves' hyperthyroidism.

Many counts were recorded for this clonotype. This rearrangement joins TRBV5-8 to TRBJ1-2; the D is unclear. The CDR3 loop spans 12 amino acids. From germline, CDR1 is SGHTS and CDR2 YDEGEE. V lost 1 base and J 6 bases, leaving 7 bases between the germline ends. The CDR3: CASSLWPDGYTF. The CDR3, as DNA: TGTGCCAGCAGCTTGTGGCCAGATGGCTACACCTTC. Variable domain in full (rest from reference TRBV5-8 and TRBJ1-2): EAGVTQSPTHLIKTRGQQATLRCSPISGHTSVYWYQQALGLGLQFLLWYDEGEERNRGNFPPRFSGRQFPNYSSELNVNALELEDSALYLCASSLWPDGYTFGSGTRLTVV.

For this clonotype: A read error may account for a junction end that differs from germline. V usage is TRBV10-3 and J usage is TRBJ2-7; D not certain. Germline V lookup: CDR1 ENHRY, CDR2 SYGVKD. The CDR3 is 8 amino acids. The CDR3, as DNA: TGTGCCATCAGTGGGCAGGACTTC. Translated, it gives CAISGQDF.

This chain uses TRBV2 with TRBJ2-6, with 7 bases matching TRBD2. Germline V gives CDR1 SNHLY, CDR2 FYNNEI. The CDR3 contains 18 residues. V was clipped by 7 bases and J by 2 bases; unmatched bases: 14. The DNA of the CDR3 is TGTGCCAGCATGAGCCCTAAGCGACTAGCCCCTGGGGCCAACGTCCTGACTTTC. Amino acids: CASMSPKRLAPGANVLTF.

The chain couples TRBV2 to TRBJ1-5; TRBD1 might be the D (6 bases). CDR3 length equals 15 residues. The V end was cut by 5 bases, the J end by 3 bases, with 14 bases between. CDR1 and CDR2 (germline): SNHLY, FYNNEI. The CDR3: CASSLVQGYNQPQHF. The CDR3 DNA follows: TGTGCCAGCAGTTTAGTACAGGGCTACAATCAGCCCCAGCATTTT.

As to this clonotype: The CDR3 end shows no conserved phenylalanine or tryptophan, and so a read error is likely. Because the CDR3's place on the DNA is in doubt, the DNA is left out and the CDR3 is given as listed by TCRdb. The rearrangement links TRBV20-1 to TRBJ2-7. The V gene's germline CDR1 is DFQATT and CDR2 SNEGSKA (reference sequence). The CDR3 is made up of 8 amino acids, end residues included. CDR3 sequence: CSARDLYY.

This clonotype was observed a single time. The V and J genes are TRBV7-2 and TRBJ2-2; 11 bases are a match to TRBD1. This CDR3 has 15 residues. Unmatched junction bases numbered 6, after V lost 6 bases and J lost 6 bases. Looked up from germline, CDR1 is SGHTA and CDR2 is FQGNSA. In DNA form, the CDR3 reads TGTGCCAGCAGGCGGACAGGGGGCGGCCCCGGGGAGCTGTTTTTT. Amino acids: CASRRTGGGPGELFF.

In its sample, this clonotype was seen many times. The CDR3 loop is CASSPSGYSNQPQHF. Written as DNA, the CDR3 is TGTGCCAGTAGTCCCTCGGGGTATAGCAATCAGCCCCAGCATTTT. This sequence joins TRBV19 and TRBJ1-5; D is unresolved. This CDR3 region has 15 residues. Per the germline V gene, CDR1 is LNHDA and CDR2 is SQIVND (reference sequence). The V and J ends lost 5 bases and 0 bases respectively, with 11 bases between them.

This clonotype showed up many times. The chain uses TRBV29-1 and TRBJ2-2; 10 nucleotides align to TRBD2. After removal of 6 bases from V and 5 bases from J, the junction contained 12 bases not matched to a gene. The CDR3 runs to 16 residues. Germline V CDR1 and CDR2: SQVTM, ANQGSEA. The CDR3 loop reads CSVRGLAASGTGELFF. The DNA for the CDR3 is TGCAGCGTCCGAGGACTAGCGGCCTCGGGGACCGGGGAGCTGTTTTTT.

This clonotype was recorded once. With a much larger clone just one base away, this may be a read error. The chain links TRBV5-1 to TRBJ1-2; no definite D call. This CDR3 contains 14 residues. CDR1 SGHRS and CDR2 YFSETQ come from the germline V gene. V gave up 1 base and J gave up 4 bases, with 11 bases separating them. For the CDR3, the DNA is TGCGCCAGCAGCTTGTCTGCGAGGAGCTATGGCTACACCTTC. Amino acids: CASSLSARSYGYTF.

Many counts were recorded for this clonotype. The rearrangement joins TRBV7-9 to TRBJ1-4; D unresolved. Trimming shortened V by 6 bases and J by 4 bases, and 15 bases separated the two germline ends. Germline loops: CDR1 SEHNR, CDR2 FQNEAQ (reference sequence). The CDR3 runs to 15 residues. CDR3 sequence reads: CASSSSQFSNEKLFF. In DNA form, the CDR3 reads TGTGCCAGCAGTTCCTCACAGTTTAGTAATGAAAAACTGTTTTTT.

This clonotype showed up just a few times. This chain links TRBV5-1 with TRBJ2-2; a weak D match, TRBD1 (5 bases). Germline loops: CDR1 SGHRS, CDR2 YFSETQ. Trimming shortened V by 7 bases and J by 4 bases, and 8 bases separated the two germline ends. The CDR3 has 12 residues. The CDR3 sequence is CASGASTGELFF. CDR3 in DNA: TGCGCCAGCGGGGCGAGCACCGGGGAGCTGTTTTTT. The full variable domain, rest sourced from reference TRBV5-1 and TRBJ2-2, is KAGVTQTPRYLIKTRGQQVTLSCSPISGHRSVSWYQQTPGQGLQFLFEYFSETQRNKGNFPGRFSGRQFSNSRSEMNVSTLELGDSALYLCASGASTGELFFGEGSRLTVL.

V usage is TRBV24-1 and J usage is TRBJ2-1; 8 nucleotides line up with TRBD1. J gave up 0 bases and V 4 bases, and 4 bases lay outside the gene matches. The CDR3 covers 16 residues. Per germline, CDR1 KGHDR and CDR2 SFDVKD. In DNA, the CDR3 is TGTGCCACCAGTGACCCAGACAGGGGCTCCTACAATGAGCAGTTCTTC. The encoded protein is CATSDPDRGSYNEQFF.

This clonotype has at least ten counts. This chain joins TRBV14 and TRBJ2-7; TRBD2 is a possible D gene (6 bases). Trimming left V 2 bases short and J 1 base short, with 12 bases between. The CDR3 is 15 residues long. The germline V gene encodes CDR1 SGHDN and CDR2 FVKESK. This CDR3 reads CASSQQAGHSYEQYF. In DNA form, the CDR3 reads TGTGCCAGCAGCCAACAAGCGGGCCATTCCTACGAGCAGTACTTC.

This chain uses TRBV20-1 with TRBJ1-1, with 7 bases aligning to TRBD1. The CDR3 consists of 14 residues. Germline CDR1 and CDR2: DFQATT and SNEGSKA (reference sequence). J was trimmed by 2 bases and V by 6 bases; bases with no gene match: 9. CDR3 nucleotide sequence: TGCAGTGCCACTCCAGGGGGAACTAACACTGAAGCTTTCTTT. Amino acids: CSATPGGTNTEAFF.

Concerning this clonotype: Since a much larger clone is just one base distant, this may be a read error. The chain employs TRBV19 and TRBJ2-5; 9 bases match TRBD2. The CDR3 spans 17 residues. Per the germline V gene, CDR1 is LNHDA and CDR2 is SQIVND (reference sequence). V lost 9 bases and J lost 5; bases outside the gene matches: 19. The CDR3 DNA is TGTGCCAGCAGCTTAGCGCGCGGGAGGGCCGTCGGGGAGACCCAGTACTTC. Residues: CASSLARGRAVGETQYF.

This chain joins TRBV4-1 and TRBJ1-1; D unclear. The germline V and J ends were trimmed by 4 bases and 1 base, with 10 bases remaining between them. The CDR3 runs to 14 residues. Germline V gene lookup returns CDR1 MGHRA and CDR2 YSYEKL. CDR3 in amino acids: CASSLVRENTEAFF. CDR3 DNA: TGCGCCAGCAGCCTTGTTAGAGAGAACACTGAAGCTTTCTTT.

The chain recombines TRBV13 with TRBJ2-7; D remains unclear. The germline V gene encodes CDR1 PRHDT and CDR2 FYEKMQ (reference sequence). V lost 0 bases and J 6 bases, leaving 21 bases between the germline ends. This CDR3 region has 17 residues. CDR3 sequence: CASSLGATSRVVGEQYF. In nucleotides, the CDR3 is TGTGCCAGCAGCTTAGGCGCCACCTCCCGGGTGGTGGGCGAGCAGTACTTC.

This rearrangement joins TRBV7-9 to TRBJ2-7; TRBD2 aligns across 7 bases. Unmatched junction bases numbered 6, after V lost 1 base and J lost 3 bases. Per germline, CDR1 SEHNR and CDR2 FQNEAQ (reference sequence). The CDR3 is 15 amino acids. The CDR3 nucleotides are TGTGCCAGCAGCTTAGGGGAGGGAAGTTTCTACGAGCAGTACTTC. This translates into CASSLGEGSFYEQYF.

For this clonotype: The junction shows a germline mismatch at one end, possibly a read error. CDR3 nucleotide sequence: TGTGCCAGCAGTTACTCGGCGGCAGGGGTAGGGCAGCCCCAGCATTTT. This translates into CASSYSAAGVGQPQHF. The genes are TRBV10-3 and TRBJ1-5, with D perhaps matching TRBD1 (6 bases). The CDR3 contains 16 residues. The germline gives CDR1 ENHRY, CDR2 SYGVKD.

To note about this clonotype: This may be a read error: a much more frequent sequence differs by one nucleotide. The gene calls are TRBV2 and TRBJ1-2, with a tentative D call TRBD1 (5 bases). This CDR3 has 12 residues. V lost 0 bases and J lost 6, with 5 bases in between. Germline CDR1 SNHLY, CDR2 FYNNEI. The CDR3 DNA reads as TGTGCCAGCAGTGAAGCGGGGGATGGCTACACCTTC. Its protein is CASSEAGDGYTF. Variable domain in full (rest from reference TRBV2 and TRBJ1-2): EPEVTQTPSHQVTQMGQEVILRCVPISNHLYFYWYRQILGQKVEFLVSFYNNEISEKSEIFDDQFSVERPDGSNFTLKIRSTKLEDSAMYFCASSEAGDGYTFGSGTRLTVV.

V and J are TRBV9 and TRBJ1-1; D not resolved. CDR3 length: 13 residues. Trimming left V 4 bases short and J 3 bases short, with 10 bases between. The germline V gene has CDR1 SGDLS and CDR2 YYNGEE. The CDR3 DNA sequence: TGTGCCAGCAGCCGTGACATTGACACTGAAGCTTTCTTT. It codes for CASSRDIDTEAFF.

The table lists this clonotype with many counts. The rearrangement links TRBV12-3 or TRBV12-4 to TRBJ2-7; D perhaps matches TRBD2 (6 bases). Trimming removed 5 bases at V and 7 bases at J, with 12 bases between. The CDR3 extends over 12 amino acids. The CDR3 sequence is CASSGLGGEQYF. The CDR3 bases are TGTGCCAGCAGTGGATTAGGAGGGGAGCAGTACTTC.

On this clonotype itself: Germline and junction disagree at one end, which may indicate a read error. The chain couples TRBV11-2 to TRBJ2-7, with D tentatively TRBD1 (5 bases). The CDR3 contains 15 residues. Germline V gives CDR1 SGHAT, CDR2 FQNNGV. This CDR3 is CASSPSWQGRDEQCF. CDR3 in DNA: TGTGCCAGCAGCCCCTCGTGGCAGGGCAGAGACGAGCAGTGCTTC.

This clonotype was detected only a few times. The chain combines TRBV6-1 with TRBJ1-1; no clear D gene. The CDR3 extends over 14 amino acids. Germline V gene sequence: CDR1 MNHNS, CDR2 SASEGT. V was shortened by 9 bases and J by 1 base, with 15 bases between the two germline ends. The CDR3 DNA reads TGTGCCAGAATACCGCTGGGAGGGAACACTGAAGCTTTCTTT. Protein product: CARIPLGGNTEAFF.

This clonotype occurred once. The CDR3 is CASSLTLRSTGELFF. CDR3 bases: TGTGCCAGCAGCTTAACTTTGCGTAGCACCGGGGAGCTGTTTTTT. V is TRBV7-2 and J is TRBJ2-2; D ambiguous. V shed 2 bases and J shed 4 bases, with 11 bases lying between them. CDR3 length: 15 amino acids. Germline V gene lookup returns CDR1 SGHTA and CDR2 FQGNSA.

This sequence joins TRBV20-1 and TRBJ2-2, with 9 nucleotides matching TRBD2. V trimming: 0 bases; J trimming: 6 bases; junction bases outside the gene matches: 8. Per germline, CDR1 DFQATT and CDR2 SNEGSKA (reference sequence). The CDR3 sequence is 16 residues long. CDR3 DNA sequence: TGCAGTGCTAGAGATCGTATTAGCGGGGGCGCCGGGGAGCTGTTTTTT. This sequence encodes CSARDRISGGAGELFF.

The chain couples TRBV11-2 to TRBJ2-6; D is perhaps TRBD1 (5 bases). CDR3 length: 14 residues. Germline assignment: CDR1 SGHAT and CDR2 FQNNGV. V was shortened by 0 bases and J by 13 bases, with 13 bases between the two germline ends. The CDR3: CASSLDTAKGVLTF. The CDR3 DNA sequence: TGTGCCAGCAGCTTAGACACGGCGAAGGGGGTCCTGACTTTC.